This T cell receptor (beta chain) derives from a study of blood T cells in healthy people across ages. From germline, CDR1 is LGHDT and CDR2 YNNKEL (reference sequence). V lost 7 bases and J lost 1; bases outside the gene matches: 2. The CDR3 runs 13 residues. For the second PCR, which ran for 7 to 11 cycles, a sample-barcoded 5' primer and a J-beta primer mix were used. There were at least 2.5 million CDR3-containing paired-end reads obtained from each sample. TCRdb fed the 5' RACE reads into MiXCR, producing one record per CDR3 protein. Of 980,000 or so distinct CDR3 sequences in the sample, around 48% were seen once.

The receptor was isolated from a man aged 30 to 45 in good health. Sample: blood. The chain employs TRBV3-1 and TRBJ1-1, with 8 bases identical to TRBD1. The CDR3 DNA follows: TGTGCCAGCAACGACAGGGGGAACACTGAAGCTTTCTTT. This encodes CASNDRGNTEAFF.